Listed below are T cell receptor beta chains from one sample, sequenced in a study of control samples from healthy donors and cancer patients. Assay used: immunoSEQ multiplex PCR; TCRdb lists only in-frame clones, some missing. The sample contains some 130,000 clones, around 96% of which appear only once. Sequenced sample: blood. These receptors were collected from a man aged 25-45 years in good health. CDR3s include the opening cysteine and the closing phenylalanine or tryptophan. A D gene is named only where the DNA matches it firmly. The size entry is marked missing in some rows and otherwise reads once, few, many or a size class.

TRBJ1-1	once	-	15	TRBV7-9	TGTGCCAGCAGCGCGTTAGAACAGGGAATTCCTGAAGCTTTCTTT	CASSALEQGIPEAFF
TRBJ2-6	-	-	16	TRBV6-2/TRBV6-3	TGTGCCAGCAGATACCGACAGACGACTGGGGCCAACGTCCTGACTTTC	CASRYRQTTGANVLTF
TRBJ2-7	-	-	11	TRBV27	TGTGCCAGCAGTCTGGGTCTCGAGCAGTACTTC	CASSLGLEQYF
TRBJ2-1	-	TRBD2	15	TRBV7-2	TGTGCCAGCAGCTTCTCTAGCGGGGTATACAATGAGCAGTTCTTC	CASSFSSGVYNEQFF
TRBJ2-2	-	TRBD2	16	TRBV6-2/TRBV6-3	TGTGCCAGCAGTTCCCCAGCGGGGGGGCGAGGCGGGGAGCTGTTTTTT	CASSSPAGGRGGELFF
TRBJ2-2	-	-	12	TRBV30	TGTGCCTGGGCCTCTAGCGTCGGGGAGCTGTTTTTT	CAWASSVGELFF
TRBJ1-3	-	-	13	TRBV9	TGTGCCAACAGTGCCATATCTGGAAACACCATATATTTT	CANSAISGNTIYF
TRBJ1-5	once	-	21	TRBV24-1	TGTGCCACCAGTGACCCCGGGGCGGGGTCGGTTATTGGAAATAGCAATCAGCCCCAGCATTTT	CATSDPGAGSVIGNSNQPQHF
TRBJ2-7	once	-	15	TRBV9	TGTGCCAGCAGCGTAGGGATTAAGGGGGGCTACGAGCAGTACTTC	CASSVGIKGGYEQYF
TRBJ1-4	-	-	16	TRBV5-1	TGCGCCAGCAGAGGGGAAGGGGCGAGAACTAATGAAAAACTGTTTTTT	CASRGEGARTNEKLFF
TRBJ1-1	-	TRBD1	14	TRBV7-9	TGTGCCAGCAGGCCGGGACAGGGGACCACTGAAGCTTTCTTT	CASRPGQGTTEAFF